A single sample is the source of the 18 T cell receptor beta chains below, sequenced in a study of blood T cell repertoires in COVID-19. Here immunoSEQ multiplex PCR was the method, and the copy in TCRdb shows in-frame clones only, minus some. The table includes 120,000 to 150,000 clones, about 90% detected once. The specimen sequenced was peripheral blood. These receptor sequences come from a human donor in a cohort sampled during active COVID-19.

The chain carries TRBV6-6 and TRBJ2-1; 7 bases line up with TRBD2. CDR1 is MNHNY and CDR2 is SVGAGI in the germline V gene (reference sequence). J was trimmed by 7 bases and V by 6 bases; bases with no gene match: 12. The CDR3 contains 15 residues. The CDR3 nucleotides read TGTGCCAGCAGCCTCGGGGCTAGCGGATGGAATGAGCAGTTCTTC. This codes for CASSLGASGWNEQFF.

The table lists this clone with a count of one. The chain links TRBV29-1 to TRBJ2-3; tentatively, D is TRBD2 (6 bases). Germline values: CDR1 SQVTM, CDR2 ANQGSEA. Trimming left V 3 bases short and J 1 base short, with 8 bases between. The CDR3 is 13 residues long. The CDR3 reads CSVDTGGTDTQYF. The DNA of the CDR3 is TGCAGCGTTGATACGGGGGGCACAGATACGCAGTATTTT.

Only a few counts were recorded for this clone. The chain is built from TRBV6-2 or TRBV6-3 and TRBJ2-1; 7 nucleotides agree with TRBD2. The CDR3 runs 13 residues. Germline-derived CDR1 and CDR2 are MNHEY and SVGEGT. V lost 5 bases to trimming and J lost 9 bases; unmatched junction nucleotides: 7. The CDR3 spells CASSPFERGEQFF. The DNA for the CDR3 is TGTGCCAGCAGTCCCTTTGAGCGGGGTGAGCAGTTCTTC.

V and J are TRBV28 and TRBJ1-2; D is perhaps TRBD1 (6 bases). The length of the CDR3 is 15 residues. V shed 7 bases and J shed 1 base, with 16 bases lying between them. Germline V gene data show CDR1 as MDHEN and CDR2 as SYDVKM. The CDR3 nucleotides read TGTGCCAGCATCTCTGGGGACACGTTTAACTATGGCTACACCTTC. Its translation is CASISGDTFNYGYTF.

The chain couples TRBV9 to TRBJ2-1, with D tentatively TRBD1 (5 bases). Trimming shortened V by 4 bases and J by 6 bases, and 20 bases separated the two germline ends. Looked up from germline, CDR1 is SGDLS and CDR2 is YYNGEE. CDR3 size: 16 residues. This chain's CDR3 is CASSPTVRVGSNEQFF. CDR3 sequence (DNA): TGTGCCAGCAGCCCCACGGTCAGGGTGGGAAGCAATGAGCAGTTCTTC.

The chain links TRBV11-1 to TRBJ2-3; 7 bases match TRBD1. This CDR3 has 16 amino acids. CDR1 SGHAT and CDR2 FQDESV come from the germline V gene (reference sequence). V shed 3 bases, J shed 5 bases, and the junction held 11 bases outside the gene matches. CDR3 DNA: TGTGCCAGCAGCTTGGGTTTCGACAGGGTCGGAGATACGCAGTATTTT. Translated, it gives CASSLGFDRVGDTQYF.

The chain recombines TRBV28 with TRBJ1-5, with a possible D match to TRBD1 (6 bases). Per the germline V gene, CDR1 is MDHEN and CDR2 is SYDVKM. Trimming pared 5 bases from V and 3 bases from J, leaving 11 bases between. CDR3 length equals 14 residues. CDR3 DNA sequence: TGTGCCAGCAGTGCCGGGACATCCAATCAGCCCCAGCATTTT. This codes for CASSAGTSNQPQHF.

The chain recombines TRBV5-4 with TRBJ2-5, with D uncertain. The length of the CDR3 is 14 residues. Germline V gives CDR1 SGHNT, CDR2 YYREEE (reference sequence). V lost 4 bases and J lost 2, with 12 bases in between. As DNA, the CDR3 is TGTGCCAGCAGCGAAAATAGAGTACAAGAGACCCAGTACTTC. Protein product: CASSENRVQETQYF.

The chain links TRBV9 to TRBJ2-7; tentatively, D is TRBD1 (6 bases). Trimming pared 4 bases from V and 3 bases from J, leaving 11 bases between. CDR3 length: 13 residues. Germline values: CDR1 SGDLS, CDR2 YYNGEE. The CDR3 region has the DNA TGTGCCAGCAGCTTGGGACATGGCTACGAGCAGTACTTC. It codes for CASSLGHGYEQYF.

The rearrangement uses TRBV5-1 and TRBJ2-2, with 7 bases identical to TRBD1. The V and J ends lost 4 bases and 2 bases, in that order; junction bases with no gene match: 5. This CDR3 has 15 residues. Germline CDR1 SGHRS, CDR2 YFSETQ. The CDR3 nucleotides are TGCGCCAGCAGCCCTGGGACAGCCAACACCGGGGAGCTGTTTTTT. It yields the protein CASSPGTANTGELFF.

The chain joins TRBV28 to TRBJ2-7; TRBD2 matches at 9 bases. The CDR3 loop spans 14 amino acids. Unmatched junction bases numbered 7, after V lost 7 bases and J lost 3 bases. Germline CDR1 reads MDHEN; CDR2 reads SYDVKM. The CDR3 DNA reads TGTGCCAGCAATCTTCGTAGCGGGAGCTACGAGCAGTACTTC. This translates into CASNLRSGSYEQYF.

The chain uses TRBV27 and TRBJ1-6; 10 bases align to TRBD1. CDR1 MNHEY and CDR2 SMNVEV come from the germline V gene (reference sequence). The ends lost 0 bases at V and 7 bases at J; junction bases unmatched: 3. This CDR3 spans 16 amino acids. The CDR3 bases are TGTGCCAGCAGTTTATCCCGGACAGGGGGAAATTCACCCCTCCACTTT. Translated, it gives CASSLSRTGGNSPLHF.

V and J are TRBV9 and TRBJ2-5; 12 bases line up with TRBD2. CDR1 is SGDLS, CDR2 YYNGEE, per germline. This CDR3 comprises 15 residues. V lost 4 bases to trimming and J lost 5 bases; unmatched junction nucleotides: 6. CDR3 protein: CASSHRLAGVETQYF. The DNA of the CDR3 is TGTGCCAGCAGCCACCGACTAGCGGGAGTCGAGACCCAGTACTTC.

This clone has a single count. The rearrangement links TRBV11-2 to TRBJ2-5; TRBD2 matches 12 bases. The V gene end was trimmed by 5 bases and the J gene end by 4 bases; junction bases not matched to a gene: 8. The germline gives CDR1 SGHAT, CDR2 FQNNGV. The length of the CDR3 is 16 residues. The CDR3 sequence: CASSQTSGSVGETQYF. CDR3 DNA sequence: TGTGCCAGCAGCCAGACTAGCGGGAGTGTAGGAGAGACCCAGTACTTC.

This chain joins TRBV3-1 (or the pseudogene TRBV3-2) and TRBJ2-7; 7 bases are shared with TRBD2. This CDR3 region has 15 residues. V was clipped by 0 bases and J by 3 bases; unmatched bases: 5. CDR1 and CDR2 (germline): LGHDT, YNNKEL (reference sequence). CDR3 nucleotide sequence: TGTGCCAGCAGCCAAGATTTGGGAGGGATCTACGAGCAGTACTTC. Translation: CASSQDLGGIYEQYF.

CDR3 sequence reads: CASSRDNFQPQHF. As DNA, the CDR3 is TGTGCCAGTAGTCGGGACAATTTTCAGCCCCAGCATTTT. The chain joins TRBV19 to TRBJ1-5; TRBD1 is a possible D gene (6 bases). This CDR3 is built from 13 residues. CDR1 is LNHDA, CDR2 SQIVND, per germline (reference sequence). Deletions cut 5 bases from V and 6 bases from J, with 11 bases between.

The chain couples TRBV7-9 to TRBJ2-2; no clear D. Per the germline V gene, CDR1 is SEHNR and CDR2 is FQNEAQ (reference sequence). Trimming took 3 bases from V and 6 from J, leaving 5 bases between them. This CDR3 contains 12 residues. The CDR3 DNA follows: TGTGCCAGCAGCTTGAGCGCCGGGGAGCTGTTTTTT. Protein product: CASSLSAGELFF.

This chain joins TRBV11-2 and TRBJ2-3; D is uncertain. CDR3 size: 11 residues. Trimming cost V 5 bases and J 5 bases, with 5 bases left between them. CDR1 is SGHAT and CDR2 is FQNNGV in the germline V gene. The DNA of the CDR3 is TGTGCCAGCAGCCCCCTAGATACGCAGTATTTT. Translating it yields CASSPLDTQYF.